The 18 T cell receptor beta chains below were found in one sample sequenced in a study of T cells after yellow fever vaccination. One entry per CDR3 protein results from TCRdb running MiXCR on the 5' RACE reads. This sample has a few hundred thousand distinct CDR3 sequences, with over 15% found just once. The sequencing used PBMCs, collected 15 days after the yellow fever booster vaccination. The receptors come from a young man who received the YFV17D yellow fever vaccine.

The V and J genes are TRBV18 and TRBJ1-6; D is unclear. CDR1 KGHSH and CDR2 LQKENI come from the germline V gene. CDR3 length: 13 amino acids. Trimming pared 5 bases from V and 8 bases from J, leaving 10 bases between. This CDR3 reads CASSTVRDSPLHF. For the CDR3, the DNA is TGTGCCAGCTCAACTGTAAGAGATTCACCCCTCCACTTT.

This clonotype was seen a handful of times. The gene calls are TRBV5-1 and TRBJ2-5; 10 bases line up with TRBD2. The CDR3 is made up of 18 amino acids. The V and J ends lost 3 bases and 4 bases, in that order; junction bases with no gene match: 15. Germline-derived CDR1 and CDR2 are SGHRS and YFSETQ. The DNA for the CDR3 is TGCGCCAGCAGCTGGGAAAGCAGAGCGGGAGGGTCCGGAGAGACCCAGTACTTC. It translates to CASSWESRAGGSGETQYF. The full variable domain, completed using reference TRBV5-1 and TRBJ2-5, is KAGVTQTPRYLIKTRGQQVTLSCSPISGHRSVSWYQQTPGQGLQFLFEYFSETQRNKGNFPGRFSGRQFSNSRSEMNVSTLELGDSALYLCASSWESRAGGSGETQYFGPGTRLLVL.

This chain uses TRBV4-2 with TRBJ2-3; D not resolved. The germline V and J ends were trimmed by 0 bases and 5 bases, with 9 bases remaining between them. This CDR3 has 14 amino acids. Germline V gene sequence: CDR1 LGHNA, CDR2 YNFKEQ. Here the CDR3 reads CASSQEGRLDTQYF. For the CDR3, the DNA is TGTGCCAGCAGCCAAGAGGGAAGGTTAGATACGCAGTATTTT.

The V call is TRBV7-6, the J call TRBJ2-3; D perhaps matches TRBD2 (6 bases). Germline values: CDR1 SGHVS, CDR2 FNYEAQ. The CDR3 loop spans 16 amino acids. Trimming pared 3 bases from V and 1 base from J, leaving 14 bases between. In DNA, the CDR3 is TGTGCCAGCAGCTTCGGGACGGGAGTAGGCACAGATACGCAGTATTTT. This translates into CASSFGTGVGTDTQYF.

This clonotype was counted a few times. The rearrangement uses TRBV12-3 or TRBV12-4 and TRBJ2-5; D unclear. The CDR3 sequence is 15 residues long. The V gene lost 2 bases and the J gene lost 5 bases, with 15 bases spanning the gap. In nucleotides, the CDR3 is TGTGCCAGCAGTTTACTATCGCTCTCCGGGGAGACCCAGTACTTC. It specifies CASSLLSLSGETQYF.

The V and J genes are TRBV29-1 and TRBJ2-4; no definite D call. CDR3 size: 14 residues. V lost 4 bases to trimming and J lost 3 bases, with 13 bases between them. Germline values: CDR1 SQVTM, CDR2 ANQGSEA. CDR3 residues: CSVGKGSSKNIQYF. Here the CDR3 DNA reads TGCAGCGTTGGAAAAGGGTCTAGCAAAAACATTCAGTACTTC.

This clonotype was observed at least ten times. This chain connects TRBV7-2 to TRBJ1-2; 11 bases match TRBD1. This CDR3 is 14 amino acids long. Looked up from germline, CDR1 is SGHTA and CDR2 is FQGNSA. V shed 3 bases, J shed 7 bases, and the junction held 4 bases outside the gene matches. CDR3 nucleotides: TGTGCCAGCAGCTTCCGGGACAGGGGGTCTGGCTACACCTTC. Amino acids: CASSFRDRGSGYTF.

This clonotype was seen more than once but under ten times. CDR3 amino acids: CASSKAGEAYEQYF. CDR3 nucleotide sequence: TGTGCCAGCAGCAAAGCGGGGGAGGCTTACGAGCAGTACTTC. V and J are TRBV21-1 and TRBJ2-7; the DNA was not used to check the table's D call, TRBD2. TRBV21-1 is termed a pseudogene. CDR3 length: 14 amino acids.

This clonotype was picked up a small number of times. This chain uses TRBV5-1 with TRBJ2-2, with a tentative D call TRBD2 (6 bases). This CDR3 is built from 15 residues. From germline, CDR1 is SGHRS and CDR2 YFSETQ. Trimming took 4 bases from V and 1 from J, leaving 11 bases between them. CDR3 sequence reads: CASSRDWVNTGELFF. CDR3 sequence (DNA): TGCGCCAGCAGCAGGGACTGGGTGAACACCGGGGAGCTGTTTTTT.

The rearrangement joins TRBV18 to TRBJ2-5; 8 nucleotides line up with TRBD1. The junction had 8 bases not matched to a gene; V was cut back by 5 bases and J by 3 bases. The germline CDR1 and CDR2 sequences are KGHSH and LQKENI. The CDR3 is 15 amino acids. CDR3 region: CASSTGTGSKETQYF. Written as DNA, the CDR3 is TGTGCCAGCTCAACCGGGACAGGCTCTAAAGAGACCCAGTACTTC.

V is TRBV18 and J is TRBJ2-5; no definite D call. The CDR3 has 14 amino acids. V was pared by 0 bases and J by 4 bases, with 9 bases between. Germline CDR1 reads KGHSH; CDR2 reads LQKENI. The CDR3 reads CASSPPGFGETQYF. CDR3 DNA sequence: TGTGCCAGCTCACCACCCGGATTTGGAGAGACCCAGTACTTC.

The CDR3 sequence is CASSPRDENTEAFF. For the CDR3, the DNA is TGTGCCAGCAGCCCCCGGGACGAGAACACTGAAGCTTTCTTT. The chain combines TRBV7-9 with TRBJ1-1, with D possibly being TRBD1 (5 bases). CDR3 length equals 14 residues. Germline-derived CDR1 and CDR2 are SEHNR and FQNEAQ (reference sequence). Deletions cut 5 bases from V and 1 base from J, with 11 bases between.

The rearrangement uses TRBV7-2 and TRBJ2-5; TRBD2 aligns across 9 bases. This CDR3 contains 15 residues. Germline CDR1 SGHTA, CDR2 FQGNSA. Losses at the gene ends were 7 bases for V and 6 bases for J; bases not matched to a gene: 12. CDR3 region: CASTPPGLAGKTQYF. CDR3 in DNA: TGTGCCAGCACCCCCCCGGGGCTAGCGGGAAAGACCCAGTACTTC.

This chain uses TRBV12-3 or TRBV12-4 with TRBJ2-7, with D perhaps matching TRBD2 (7 bases). Trimming took off 7 bases at V and 2 bases at J, with 21 bases between the two ends. This CDR3 has 16 residues. The CDR3 spells CASTPREGGMTYEQYF. The DNA of the CDR3 is TGTGCCAGCACCCCTAGGGAGGGGGGGATGACCTACGAGCAGTACTTC.

V is TRBV15 and J is TRBJ2-7, with 7 bases lining up with TRBD2. The CDR3 spans 16 residues. Germline V CDR1 and CDR2: LNHNV, YYDKDF (reference sequence). The junction had 12 bases not matched to a gene; V was cut back by 4 bases and J by 3 bases. Here the CDR3 DNA reads TGTGCCACCAGCATAGCACTATCCGGGGGGAGCTACGAGCAGTACTTC. Translated: CATSIALSGGSYEQYF.

In its sample, this clonotype was seen a few times. The V call is TRBV7-2, the J call TRBJ2-2; no definite D call. Trimming stripped 7 bases from V and 1 base from J, with 13 bases between. The CDR3 has 15 residues. Per germline, CDR1 SGHTA and CDR2 FQGNSA. The CDR3 DNA follows: TGTGCCAGCAAATTCGGTGGAGAGAACACCGGGGAGCTGTTTTTT. It yields the protein CASKFGGENTGELFF.

This clonotype was recorded a few times. The V gene is TRBV5-1, the J gene TRBJ1-5; 8 bases are shared with TRBD1. CDR3 length equals 14 residues. Germline values: CDR1 SGHRS, CDR2 YFSETQ. V lost 4 bases and J lost 7; bases outside the gene matches: 7. The CDR3 is CASSPGQGRQPQHF. The CDR3 DNA follows: TGCGCCAGCAGCCCAGGACAGGGTCGACAGCCCCAGCATTTT.

The chain uses TRBV29-1 and TRBJ2-5, with D possibly being TRBD2 (5 bases). In germline, CDR1 is SQVTM, CDR2 ANQGSEA. V was clipped by 1 base and J by 4 bases, with 10 bases between them. This CDR3 region has 13 residues. CDR3 sequence (DNA): TGCAGCGTTGAAGCTATTGGGAGAGAGACCCAGTACTTC. It codes for CSVEAIGRETQYF.